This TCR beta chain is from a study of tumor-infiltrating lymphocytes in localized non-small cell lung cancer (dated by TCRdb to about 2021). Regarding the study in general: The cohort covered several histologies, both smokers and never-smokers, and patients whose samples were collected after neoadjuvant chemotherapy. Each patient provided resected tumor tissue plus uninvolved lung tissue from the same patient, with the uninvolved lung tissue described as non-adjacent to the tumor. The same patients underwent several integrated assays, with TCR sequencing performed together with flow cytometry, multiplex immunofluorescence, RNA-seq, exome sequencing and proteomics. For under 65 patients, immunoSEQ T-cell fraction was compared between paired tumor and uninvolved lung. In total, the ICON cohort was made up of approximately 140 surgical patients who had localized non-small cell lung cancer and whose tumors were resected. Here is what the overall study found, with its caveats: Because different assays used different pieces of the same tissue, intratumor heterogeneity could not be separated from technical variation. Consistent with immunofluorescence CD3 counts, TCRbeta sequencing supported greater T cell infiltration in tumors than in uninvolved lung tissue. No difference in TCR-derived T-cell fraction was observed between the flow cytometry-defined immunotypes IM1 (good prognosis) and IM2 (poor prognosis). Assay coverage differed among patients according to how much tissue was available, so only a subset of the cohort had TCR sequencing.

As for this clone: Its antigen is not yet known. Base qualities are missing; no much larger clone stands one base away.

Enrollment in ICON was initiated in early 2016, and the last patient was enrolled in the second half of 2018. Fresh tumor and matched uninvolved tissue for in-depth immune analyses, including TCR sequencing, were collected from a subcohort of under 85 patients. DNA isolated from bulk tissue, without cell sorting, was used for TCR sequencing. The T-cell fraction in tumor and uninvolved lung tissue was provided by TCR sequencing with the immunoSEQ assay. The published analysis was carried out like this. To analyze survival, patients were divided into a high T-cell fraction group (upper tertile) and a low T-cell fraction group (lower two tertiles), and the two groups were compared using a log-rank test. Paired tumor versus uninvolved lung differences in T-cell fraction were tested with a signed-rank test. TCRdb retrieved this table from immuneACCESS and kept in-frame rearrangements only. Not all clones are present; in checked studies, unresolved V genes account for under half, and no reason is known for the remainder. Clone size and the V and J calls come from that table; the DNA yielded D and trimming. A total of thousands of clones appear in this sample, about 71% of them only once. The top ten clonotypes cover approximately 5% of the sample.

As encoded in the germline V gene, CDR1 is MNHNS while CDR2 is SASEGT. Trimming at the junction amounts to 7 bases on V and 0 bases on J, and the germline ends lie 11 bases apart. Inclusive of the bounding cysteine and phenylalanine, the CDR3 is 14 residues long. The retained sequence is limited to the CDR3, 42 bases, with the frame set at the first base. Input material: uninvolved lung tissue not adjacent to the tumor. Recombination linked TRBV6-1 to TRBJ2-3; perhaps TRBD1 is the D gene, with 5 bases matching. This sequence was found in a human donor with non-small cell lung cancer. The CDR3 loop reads CASTTAYSTDTQYF. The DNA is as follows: TGTGCCAGCACGACAGCCTACAGCACAGATACGCAGTATTTT.